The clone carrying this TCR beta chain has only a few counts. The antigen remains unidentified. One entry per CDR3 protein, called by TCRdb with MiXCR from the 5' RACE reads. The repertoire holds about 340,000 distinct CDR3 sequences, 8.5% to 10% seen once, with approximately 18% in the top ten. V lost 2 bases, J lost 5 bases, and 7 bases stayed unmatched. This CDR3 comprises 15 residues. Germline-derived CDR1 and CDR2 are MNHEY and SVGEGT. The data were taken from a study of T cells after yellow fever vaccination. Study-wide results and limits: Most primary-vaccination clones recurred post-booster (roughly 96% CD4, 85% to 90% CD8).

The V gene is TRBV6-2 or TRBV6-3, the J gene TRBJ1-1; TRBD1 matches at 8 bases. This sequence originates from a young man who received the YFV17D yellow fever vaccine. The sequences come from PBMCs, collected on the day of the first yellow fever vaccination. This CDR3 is CASSYAGGIWTEAFF. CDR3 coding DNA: TGTGCCAGCAGTTACGCAGGGGGCATATGGACTGAAGCTTTCTTT.